These 27 T cell receptor beta chains came from one sample sequenced in a study of radiation and T cells in renal cell carcinoma. Indicated time point: blood 2 weeks post-SBRT. Described treatment: 15 Gy SBRT to primary tumor, nephrectomy 4 weeks later. Data came from immunoSEQ multiplex PCR; TCRdb stores just in-frame clones and leaves some out. The sample includes about 150,000 clones, approximately 86% of them seen just once. The sample here was blood, taken from a patient whose treatment included radiotherapy and nephrectomy. All receptors derive from a woman aged 50 to 60 with renal cell carcinoma.

This clone was seen a handful of times. The chain links TRBV16 to TRBJ1-1; D gene uncertain. CDR3 length equals 15 residues. Between the trimmed V and J ends, which lost 4 bases and 11 bases, there was a span of 23 bases. Germline V gene sequence: CDR1 KGHSY, CDR2 FQNENV. The CDR3 sequence is CASSLQKEGWNAAFF. In nucleotides, the CDR3 is TGTGCCAGCAGCCTTCAAAAGGAGGGATGGAATGCGGCTTTCTTT.

This chain connects TRBV6-1 to TRBJ2-2; unclear D gene. There are 14 residues in the CDR3. Germline-derived CDR1 and CDR2 are MNHNS and SASEGT. V lost 4 bases, J lost 5 bases, and 11 bases lay in between. The CDR3 sequence is CASSAGGGTGELFF. For the CDR3, the DNA is TGTGCCAGCAGTGCGGGCGGTGGGACCGGGGAGCTGTTTTTT.

This chain links TRBV6-1 with TRBJ1-5; a weak D match, TRBD1 (6 bases). Trimming took off 1 base at V and 6 bases at J, with 10 bases between the two ends. The CDR3 is 14 amino acids. CDR1 and CDR2 (germline): MNHNS, SASEGT. In DNA, the CDR3 is TGTGCCAGCAGTGAAGGTCAGGGGACTCAGCCCCAGCATTTT. It codes for CASSEGQGTQPQHF.

V and J are TRBV15 and TRBJ2-2; TRBD2 matches at 10 bases. The CDR3 extends over 19 amino acids. Trimming cost V 0 bases and J 4 bases; bases outside gene matches: 11. Germline V lookup: CDR1 LNHNV, CDR2 YYDKDF (reference sequence). CDR3 in amino acids: CATSRDFQRGGRFTGELFF. The CDR3 nucleotides are TGTGCCACCAGCAGAGATTTTCAGCGGGGGGGCCGCTTCACCGGGGAGCTGTTTTTT.

This clone was counted a single time. CDR3 in amino acids: CASSLALSGGYGYTF. In nucleotides, the CDR3 is TGTGCCAGCAGCTTAGCGCTATCTGGGGGATATGGCTACACCTTC. The rearrangement uses TRBV7-2 and TRBJ1-2, with a tentative D call TRBD1 (5 bases). The V end was cut by 0 bases, the J end by 5 bases, with 13 bases between. The length of the CDR3 is 15 residues. Germline V CDR1 and CDR2: SGHTA, FQGNSA.

The gene calls are TRBV19 and TRBJ1-6; no reliable D call. The CDR3 loop spans 16 amino acids. Trimming left V 2 bases short and J 6 bases short, with 14 bases between. The germline CDR1 and CDR2 sequences are LNHDA and SQIVND (reference sequence). Written as DNA, the CDR3 is TGTGCCAGTAGTATACAGGCGGGAAGCAGTAATTCACCCCTCCACTTT. Translated: CASSIQAGSSNSPLHF.

V and J are TRBV6-5 and TRBJ2-7; 11 bases fit TRBD2. Germline assignment: CDR1 MNHEY and CDR2 SVGAGI. This CDR3 comprises 14 residues. The V gene end was trimmed by 4 bases and the J gene end by 10 bases; junction bases not matched to a gene: 9. CDR3 coding DNA: TGTGCCAGCAGTTTAAATAGCGGGGGGGGAGAACAGTACTTC. It is translated as CASSLNSGGGEQYF.

This clone showed up just once. This sequence joins TRBV7-8 and TRBJ1-1; perhaps TRBD1 as D (5 bases). The V gene lost 5 bases and the J gene lost 1 base, with 17 bases spanning the gap. CDR1 and CDR2 from the germline V gene are SGHVS and FQNEAQ. This CDR3 contains 16 residues. The CDR3 here is CASSTRQSTTNTEAFF. CDR3 nucleotide sequence: TGTGCCAGCAGCACCCGACAGTCAACCACGAACACTGAAGCTTTCTTT.

V gene TRBV2 combines with J gene TRBJ2-3; D is undetermined. Per germline, CDR1 SNHLY and CDR2 FYNNEI. The CDR3 is 13 amino acids. V shed 1 base and J shed 4 bases, with 6 bases lying between them. CDR3: CASSEGLADTQYF. In nucleotides, the CDR3 is TGTGCCAGCAGTGAAGGGCTGGCAGATACGCAGTATTTT.

This clone has just one count. V gene TRBV7-8 combines with J gene TRBJ1-6; 9 nucleotides align to TRBD1. J lost 3 bases, V lost 1 base, and 1 base had no gene match. CDR1 SGHVS and CDR2 FQNEAQ come from the germline V gene. CDR3 size: 16 residues. CDR3 in DNA: TGTGCCAGCAGCTTAGGGACAGGGGACTATAATTCACCCCTCCACTTT. It yields the protein CASSLGTGDYNSPLHF.

This clone was counted between two and nine times. This chain links TRBV29-1 with TRBJ1-1; D gene ambiguous. V dropped 6 bases and J dropped 1 base, with 12 bases sitting between them. Germline V gene sequence: CDR1 SQVTM, CDR2 ANQGSEA. This CDR3 contains 13 residues. CDR3 residues: CSVVGMGNTEAFF. CDR3 DNA sequence: TGCAGCGTGGTCGGGATGGGGAACACTGAAGCTTTCTTT.

V usage is TRBV7-2 and J usage is TRBJ2-4; 10 bases line up with TRBD2. CDR1 is SGHTA, CDR2 FQGNSA, per germline. This CDR3 has 14 amino acids. V shed 5 bases, J shed 8 bases, and the junction held 6 bases outside the gene matches. The CDR3 region is CASSEAGGRYIQYF. The CDR3 coding sequence is TGTGCCAGCAGCGAAGCGGGGGGGCGTTACATTCAGTACTTC.

This chain links TRBV6-6 with TRBJ2-1; TRBD1 is a possible D gene (6 bases). The germline CDR1 and CDR2 sequences are MNHNY and SVGAGI (reference sequence). Trimming stripped 4 bases from V and 1 base from J, with 11 bases between. The CDR3 is 15 residues long. The DNA of the CDR3 is TGTGCCAGCAGTTCGATTAGGGGGTCCTACAATGAGCAGTTCTTC. Amino acids: CASSSIRGSYNEQFF.

The chain couples TRBV5-1 to TRBJ2-2, with 8 bases identical to TRBD1. The junction had 7 bases not matched to a gene; V was cut back by 3 bases and J by 6 bases. There are 15 residues in the CDR3. CDR1 is SGHRS and CDR2 is YFSETQ in the germline V gene. CDR3 loop: CASSSDREYSGELFF. CDR3 sequence (DNA): TGCGCCAGCAGCTCGGACAGGGAATATTCCGGGGAGCTGTTTTTT. Looking up the rest from reference TRBV5-1 and TRBJ2-2 gives the full variable domain: KAGVTQTPRYLIKTRGQQVTLSCSPISGHRSVSWYQQTPGQGLQFLFEYFSETQRNKGNFPGRFSGRQFSNSRSEMNVSTLELGDSALYLCASSSDREYSGELFFGEGSRLTVL.

V usage is TRBV7-8 and J usage is TRBJ1-1; a possible D gene is TRBD1 (5 bases). The CDR3 length is 14 residues. Per the germline V gene, CDR1 is SGHVS and CDR2 is FQNEAQ. The ends were cut back, 5 bases at V and 0 bases at J, with 10 bases in the middle. CDR3 residues: CASSPGTVNTEAFF. The CDR3 bases are TGTGCCAGCAGCCCCGGGACGGTGAACACTGAAGCTTTCTTT.

The V call is TRBV6-5, the J call TRBJ1-6; D perhaps matches TRBD1 (5 bases). Germline values: CDR1 MNHEY, CDR2 SVGAGI. The CDR3 is made up of 14 amino acids. The germline V and J ends were trimmed by 5 bases and 6 bases, with 11 bases remaining between them. The CDR3 region is CASSPPGGNSPLHF. As DNA, the CDR3 is TGTGCCAGCAGTCCCCCCGGGGGTAATTCACCCCTCCACTTT.

This chain links TRBV5-1 with TRBJ2-3, with TRBD2 as a possible D gene (6 bases). Germline CDR1 is SGHRS and CDR2 is YFSETQ. The CDR3 extends over 15 amino acids. Trimming shortened V by 4 bases and J by 4 bases, and 16 bases separated the two germline ends. This chain's CDR3 is CASSAGSGVSDTQYF. The CDR3 DNA follows: TGCGCCAGCAGCGCCGGGTCGGGGGTATCAGATACGCAGTATTTT.

The J gene is TRBJ2-5, the V gene TRBV7-2; 7 positions match TRBD1. V was clipped by 1 base and J by 2 bases; unmatched bases: 4. Germline values: CDR1 SGHTA, CDR2 FQGNSA. The CDR3 totals 15 residues. CDR3: CASSLVQGVQETQYF. CDR3 nucleotide sequence: TGTGCCAGCAGCTTAGTGCAGGGGGTTCAAGAGACCCAGTACTTC.

The chain links TRBV30 to TRBJ1-5; the D is unclear. This CDR3 region has 13 residues. CDR1 is GTSNPN, CDR2 SVGIG, per germline (reference sequence). Trimming removed 4 bases from V and 1 base from J, with 8 bases in between. CDR3 sequence: CAWNVGSNQPQHF. CDR3 nucleotide sequence: TGTGCCTGGAATGTGGGAAGCAATCAGCCCCAGCATTTT.

V is TRBV7-8 and J is TRBJ2-2, with 7 bases lining up with TRBD2. The germline V gene encodes CDR1 SGHVS and CDR2 FQNEAQ. The CDR3 extends over 13 amino acids. The junction had 2 bases not matched to a gene; V was cut back by 5 bases and J by 5 bases. CDR3 DNA sequence: TGTGCCAGCAGCCCCGGGGGGACCGGGGAGCTGTTTTTT. Translating gives CASSPGGTGELFF.

The gene calls are TRBV4-1 and TRBJ2-1; D is unclear. V lost 4 bases, J lost 5 bases, and 15 bases lay in between. This CDR3 has 15 amino acids. Germline loops: CDR1 MGHRA, CDR2 YSYEKL. Here the CDR3 reads CASSPSPGSNNEQFF. The CDR3 coding sequence is TGCGCCAGCAGCCCTTCTCCCGGGTCTAACAATGAGCAGTTCTTC.

CDR3 in DNA: TGTGCCAGCAGCGGGGTAGCAAGAGAGACCCAGTACTTC. Its protein is CASSGVARETQYF. The gene calls are TRBV7-2 and TRBJ2-5, with no clear D. Germline loops: CDR1 SGHTA, CDR2 FQGNSA. CDR3 length equals 13 residues. V was shortened by 5 bases and J by 4 bases, with 11 bases between the two germline ends.

The chain recombines TRBV5-4 with TRBJ2-1; 10 bases match TRBD2. The trim removed 4 bases at V and 4 bases at J, leaving 2 bases unmatched. The length of the CDR3 is 14 residues. Germline loops: CDR1 SGHNT, CDR2 YYREEE (reference sequence). CDR3 bases: TGTGCCAGCAGCCCTAGCGGGGGTTACAATGAGCAGTTCTTC. Amino acid sequence: CASSPSGGYNEQFF.

This clone has just a few counts. The chain is built from TRBV6-6 and TRBJ1-5; D call uncertain. V lost 2 bases and J 0 bases, leaving 5 bases between the germline ends. Germline CDR1 and CDR2: MNHNY and SVGAGI (reference sequence). CDR3 length: 14 residues. The DNA of the CDR3 is TGTGCCAGCAGTTACGGGGATAGCAATCAGCCCCAGCATTTT. Translated, it gives CASSYGDSNQPQHF.

The chain is built from TRBV5-1 and TRBJ1-1; D ambiguous. Trimming removed 2 bases from V and 2 bases from J, with 10 bases in between. The CDR3 sequence is 14 residues long. Germline V CDR1 and CDR2: SGHRS, YFSETQ. The CDR3, as DNA: TGCGCCAGCAGCTTATTTGGGGAAAACACTGAAGCTTTCTTT. Encoded protein: CASSLFGENTEAFF.

This clone was picked up a small number of times. The chain uses TRBV9 and TRBJ1-2; possibly TRBD1 for D (6 bases). V was trimmed by 0 bases and J by 8 bases, leaving 11 bases between them. Germline CDR1 reads SGDLS; CDR2 reads YYNGEE. The CDR3 has 13 amino acids. In DNA form, the CDR3 reads TGTGCCAGCAGCGTAGAGGGCAGGGGCGGCTACACCTTC. Translated, it gives CASSVEGRGGYTF.

This chain joins TRBV4-3 and TRBJ2-3; maybe TRBD1 (5 bases). Trimming removed 0 bases at V and 4 bases at J, with 11 bases between. The CDR3 runs to 15 residues. Germline CDR1 is LGHNA and CDR2 is YSLEER. Here the CDR3 DNA reads TGCGCCAGCAGCCAAGAGCAGGGTCCTTCAGATACGCAGTATTTT. This translates into CASSQEQGPSDTQYF.